These 9 T cell receptor beta chains came from one sample sequenced in a study of CD8 T cells in Susac syndrome. cDNA came from roughly 0.47 to 1 ug RNA primed by random hexamers. TCRdb recomputed calls from the immunoSEQ multiplex PCR reads with MiXCR, one row per CDR3 protein. The sample holds approximately 170,000 distinct CDR3 sequences, just over 90% seen once. The sequencing input was CD4+ T cells from PBMCs. All receptors derive from a human donor in good health.

This CDR3 is CASSRPESQGQFF. The CDR3 nucleotides are TGTGCCAGCAGCCGACCCGAATCCCAGGGGCAGTTCTTC. The J gene is TRBJ2-1, the V gene TRBV3-1, with D possibly TRBD1 on 5 matching bases. The germline V gene encodes CDR1 LGHDT and CDR2 YNNKEL (reference sequence). The ends were cut back, 4 bases at V and 12 bases at J, with 16 bases in the middle. The CDR3 is made up of 13 amino acids.

The J gene is TRBJ1-1, the V gene TRBV10-3; D is unresolved. Germline CDR1 reads ENHRY; CDR2 reads SYGVKD. This CDR3 has 14 amino acids. V shed 5 bases and J shed 1 base, with 11 bases lying between them. CDR3 nucleotides: TGTGCCATCAGTCGCAAGGGTACGAACACTGAAGCTTTCTTT. Translated, it gives CAISRKGTNTEAFF.

The chain is built from TRBV5-4 and TRBJ2-3, with TRBD2 matching 7 bases. The germline V gene has CDR1 SGHNT and CDR2 YYREEE (reference sequence). This CDR3 is built from 16 residues. J gave up 3 bases and V 0 bases, and 7 bases lay outside the gene matches. The CDR3 reads CASSLVRGLATDTQYF. The CDR3 DNA is TGTGCCAGCAGCTTGGTGCGGGGGTTAGCAACAGATACGCAGTATTTT.

The table lists this clonotype with a count of one. The rearrangement links TRBV2 to TRBJ2-2, with 14 bases matching TRBD2. Germline-derived CDR1 and CDR2 are SNHLY and FYNNEI. This CDR3 comprises 14 residues. Trimming cost V 9 bases and J 6 bases; bases outside gene matches: 3. CDR3 nucleotide sequence: TGTGCCAGGGCGGGACTAGCGGGGGCCGGGGAGCTGTTTTTT. Its protein is CARAGLAGAGELFF. Full variable domain (outside the CDR3, taken from reference TRBV2 and TRBJ2-2): EPEVTQTPSHQVTQMGQEVILRCVPISNHLYFYWYRQILGQKVEFLVSFYNNEISEKSEIFDDQFSVERPDGSNFTLKIRSTKLEDSAMYFCARAGLAGAGELFFGEGSRLTVL.

V and J are TRBV6-2 or TRBV6-3 and TRBJ2-7; TRBD2 is a possible D gene (5 bases). The germline V and J ends were trimmed by 8 bases and 1 base, with 12 bases remaining between them. There are 13 residues in the CDR3. Per germline, CDR1 MNHEY and CDR2 SVGEGT. The CDR3 spells CASGRGFSYEQYF. CDR3 DNA: TGTGCCAGCGGCCGGGGTTTTTCCTACGAGCAGTACTTC.

This sequence joins TRBV20-1 and TRBJ1-4; D is unresolved. The germline CDR1 and CDR2 sequences are DFQATT and SNEGSKA (reference sequence). Trimming removed 0 bases from V and 8 bases from J, with 16 bases in between. CDR3 length equals 15 residues. The CDR3 DNA follows: TGCAGTGCTAGAGATGGTATGAGAGGCAAGGAAAAACTGTTTTTT. Amino acids: CSARDGMRGKEKLFF.

CDR3 nucleotide sequence: TGCGCCAGCAGTGACCGGGACCTCACTGAAGCTTTCTTT. This codes for CASSDRDLTEAFF. V and J are TRBV10-2 and TRBJ1-1; TRBD1 might be the D (5 bases). CDR1 and CDR2 (germline): WSHSY, SAAADI. The length of the CDR3 is 13 residues. V gave up 3 bases and J gave up 4 bases, with 9 bases separating them.

The genes are TRBV6-1 and TRBJ2-2; 9 nucleotides match TRBD2. The CDR3 has 16 amino acids. J was trimmed by 6 bases and V by 5 bases; bases with no gene match: 10. Looked up from germline, CDR1 is MNHNS and CDR2 is SASEGT. The CDR3 loop is CASSPGGSGGSGELFF. The CDR3 DNA reads as TGTGCCAGCAGTCCCGGCGGTAGCGGGGGATCCGGGGAGCTGTTTTTT.

The genes are TRBV7-9 and TRBJ1-6, with D possibly TRBD1 on 5 matching bases. The CDR3 is made up of 15 amino acids. Trimming removed 5 bases from V and 0 bases from J, with 8 bases in between. Germline V gene data show CDR1 as SEHNR and CDR2 as FQNEAQ (reference sequence). CDR3 sequence: CASSAGLSYNSPLHF. The CDR3 DNA is TGTGCCAGCAGCGCAGGGCTCTCCTATAATTCACCCCTCCACTTT.